The clone carrying this T cell receptor beta chain was seen more than once but under ten times. The sample is drawn from a study of cytomegalovirus exposure and HLA in healthy donors. The PCR employed 60 Vbeta primers together with 13 Jbeta primers. Clones were sequenced by immunoSEQ multiplex PCR, and TCRdb holds only the in-frame ones, with some missing. This sample has 100,000 to 150,000 clones; around 83% occur once, and the top ten carry just over 1%. The clonotype originates from a human donor in good health. The sample consisted of PBMCs.

CDR3 protein: CASYPPGHKSYNEQFF. The CDR3 DNA follows: TGCGCCAGTTATCCCCCGGGACATAAGTCCTACAATGAGCAGTTCTTC. This chain links TRBV10-1 with TRBJ2-1; a weak D match, TRBD1 (6 bases). The germline V gene has CDR1 WNHNN and CDR2 SYGVQD (reference sequence). The V gene lost 9 bases and the J gene lost 1 base, with 19 bases spanning the gap. There are 16 residues in the CDR3.